This T cell receptor (beta chain) was sequenced during a study of blood T cell repertoires in COVID-19. Study context: In each case, the material was cDNA or gDNA derived from T cells, B-cell-depleted T cells, or PBMCs.

TCRdb's copy holds only in-frame clones and misses some; the assay was immunoSEQ multiplex PCR. The table shows about 270,000 clones, with 86% occurring only once. Germline lookup yields CDR1 MNHEY and CDR2 SMNVEV (reference sequence). The CDR3 spans 19 residues. The trim removed 6 bases at V and 1 base at J, leaving 12 bases unmatched. Patients at the Seattle site were enrolled during active infection and followed longitudinally. The sequence was obtained from a woman in her sixties or seventies with COVID-19, enrolled during active disease. The sequenced sample was peripheral blood. The chain employs TRBV27 and TRBJ2-2; 12 bases agree with TRBD2. The CDR3 loop reads CASRPEGLAGGVNTGELFF. As DNA, the CDR3 is TGTGCCAGCAGGCCTGAGGGGCTAGCGGGGGGGGTGAACACCGGGGAGCTGTTTTTT.